Shown below are 12 T cell receptor beta chains from a single sample sequenced in a study of T cells after yellow fever vaccination. TCRdb fed the 5' RACE reads into MiXCR, producing one record per CDR3 protein. Among about 310,000 distinct CDR3 sequences, more than 3% were seen once, and the ten largest hold 20% to 30%. Sample: PBMCs, taken on the day of the yellow fever booster vaccination. The receptors come from a young man who received the YFV17D yellow fever vaccine.

This clonotype was observed many times. This chain links TRBV20-1 with TRBJ2-3; 10 bases line up with TRBD2. Germline CDR1 reads DFQATT; CDR2 reads SNEGSKA (reference sequence). Losses at the gene ends were 7 bases for V and 0 bases for J; bases not matched to a gene: 4. CDR3 size: 14 residues. CDR3 amino acids: CSGTSGASTDTQYF. The CDR3, as DNA: TGCAGTGGCACTAGCGGGGCTAGCACAGATACGCAGTATTTT.

This clonotype was counted a few times. This rearrangement joins TRBV5-1 to TRBJ1-1; no clear D gene. Between the trimmed V and J ends, which lost 4 bases and 8 bases, there was a span of 15 bases. This CDR3 has 13 residues. Germline loops: CDR1 SGHRS, CDR2 YFSETQ. The CDR3 region has the DNA TGCGCCAGCAGCCCATGGCCCCTTCTCGAAGCTTTCTTT. Translation gives CASSPWPLLEAFF.

The V call is TRBV4-1, the J call TRBJ1-1, with D hard to call. The CDR3 runs 14 residues. Germline assignment: CDR1 MGHRA and CDR2 YSYEKL. The V gene lost 3 bases and the J gene lost 8 bases, with 16 bases spanning the gap. The CDR3 region is CASSQARGSSEAFF. DNA for the CDR3: TGCGCCAGCAGCCAGGCTCGCGGGTCCTCAGAAGCTTTCTTT.

This clonotype was seen a few times. The rearrangement uses TRBV5-4 and TRBJ2-7, with D perhaps TRBD2 (6 bases). Germline assignment: CDR1 SGHNT and CDR2 YYREEE (reference sequence). The V and J ends lost 4 bases and 7 bases respectively, with 18 bases between them. This CDR3 contains 14 residues. The DNA of the CDR3 is TGTGCCAGCAGCCCGGGGGACCGTGTAGCGGAGCAGTACGTC. Amino acid sequence: CASSPGDRVAEQYV.

This clonotype was seen repeatedly, ten times or more. The chain joins TRBV15 to TRBJ1-2; the match to TRBD1 covers 7 bases. Germline lookup yields CDR1 LNHNV and CDR2 YYDKDF (reference sequence). The CDR3 runs 12 residues. With 5 bases clipped from V and 5 bases from J, the junction kept 2 bases outside the gene matches. The CDR3 coding sequence is TGTGCCACCAGCCGACAGGGTTATGGCTACACCTTC. Its translation is CATSRQGYGYTF.

J is TRBJ1-2 and V is TRBV5-5; TRBD1 aligns across 8 bases. V shed 0 bases and J 3 bases; nucleotides not matched to a gene: 4. CDR1 is SGHKS, CDR2 YYEKEE, per germline (reference sequence). The CDR3 extends over 15 amino acids. The CDR3 DNA follows: TGTGCCAGCAGCTTGGCGTCAGGGGGCGACTATGGCTACACCTTC. It specifies CASSLASGGDYGYTF. Supplemented by reference TRBV5-5 and TRBJ1-2, the full variable domain reads DAGVTQSPTHLIKTRGQQVTLRCSPISGHKSVSWYQQVLGQGPQFIFQYYEKEERGRGNFPDRFSARQFPNYSSELNVNALLLGDSALYLCASSLASGGDYGYTFGSGTRLTVV.

At least ten counts were recorded for this clonotype. V usage is TRBV29-1 and J usage is TRBJ2-7, with 10 bases fitting TRBD1. V was clipped by 7 bases and J by 4 bases; unmatched bases: 4. Germline lookup yields CDR1 SQVTM and CDR2 ANQGSEA. The CDR3 contains 12 residues. The CDR3 spells CSAGQGWYEQYF. CDR3 nucleotide sequence: TGCAGCGCGGGACAGGGGTGGTACGAGCAGTACTTC.

This clonotype was seen only a few times. This chain connects TRBV20-1 to TRBJ2-1; no firm D call. Deletions cut 3 bases from V and 9 bases from J, with 15 bases between. This CDR3 is 13 amino acids long. Germline CDR1 reads DFQATT; CDR2 reads SNEGSKA (reference sequence). CDR3: CSASGWLVGEQFF. The DNA of the CDR3 is TGCAGTGCTAGTGGATGGCTGGTCGGTGAGCAGTTCTTC.

This clonotype has at least ten counts. The rearrangement uses TRBV5-1 and TRBJ1-1, with 10 bases lining up with TRBD1. Per the germline V gene, CDR1 is SGHRS and CDR2 is YFSETQ. This CDR3 region has 14 residues. V shed 0 bases and J 5 bases; nucleotides not matched to a gene: 1. CDR3 sequence: CASSLGTGGTEAFF. Written as DNA, the CDR3 is TGCGCCAGCAGCTTGGGGACAGGGGGTACTGAAGCTTTCTTT.

There are a few counts of this clonotype. The gene calls are TRBV2 and TRBJ2-2; D is ambiguous. V was clipped by 7 bases and J by 1 base, with 13 bases between them. Germline V gene data show CDR1 as SNHLY and CDR2 as FYNNEI. The CDR3 loop spans 15 amino acids. The CDR3 sequence is CASIIGRKNTGELFF. The CDR3 DNA is TGTGCCAGCATCATAGGCAGAAAGAACACCGGGGAGCTGTTTTTT.

This clonotype was recorded a few times. The rearrangement uses TRBV5-1 and TRBJ2-7, with 7 positions matching TRBD2. J was trimmed by 4 bases and V by 5 bases; bases with no gene match: 9. Germline CDR1 is SGHRS and CDR2 is YFSETQ. The CDR3 spans 14 residues. The CDR3 coding sequence is TGCGCCAGCAGATCCCGGGGCGGGGGTTACGAGCAGTACTTC. Its protein is CASRSRGGGYEQYF.

The sample holds many counts of this clonotype. The rearrangement joins TRBV5-1 to TRBJ2-7; TRBD2 aligns across 12 bases. CDR3 length equals 18 residues. Germline V lookup: CDR1 SGHRS, CDR2 YFSETQ. Trimming cost V 4 bases and J 1 base; bases outside gene matches: 12. CDR3 residues: CASSPSLAGGTISYEQYF. As DNA, the CDR3 is TGCGCCAGCAGCCCCTCACTAGCGGGGGGAACCATTTCCTACGAGCAGTACTTC.